This T cell receptor (beta chain) was observed in a study of T-cell memory formation after mild COVID-19. This CDR3 region has 14 residues. Germline CDR1 and CDR2: MNHNS and SASEGT. Trimming removed 4 bases from V and 4 bases from J, with 11 bases in between. TCRdb reprocessed the 5' RACE reads with MiXCR, giving one entry per CDR3 protein. This sample has 150,000 to 200,000 distinct CDR3 sequences, with less than 20% found just once. The receptor was derived from a man younger than 30 who had mild COVID-19 (a few samples of this study predate the infection). Cell type and time point are not known. Material for sequencing was PBMCs or a T cell subset sorted from them (not recorded which). This rearrangement joins TRBV6-1 to TRBJ1-5; D might be TRBD1 (5 bases). The CDR3 DNA follows: TGTGCCAGCAGTGTGGGGGGGTCGAATCAGCCCCAGCATTTT. Residues: CASSVGGSNQPQHF.